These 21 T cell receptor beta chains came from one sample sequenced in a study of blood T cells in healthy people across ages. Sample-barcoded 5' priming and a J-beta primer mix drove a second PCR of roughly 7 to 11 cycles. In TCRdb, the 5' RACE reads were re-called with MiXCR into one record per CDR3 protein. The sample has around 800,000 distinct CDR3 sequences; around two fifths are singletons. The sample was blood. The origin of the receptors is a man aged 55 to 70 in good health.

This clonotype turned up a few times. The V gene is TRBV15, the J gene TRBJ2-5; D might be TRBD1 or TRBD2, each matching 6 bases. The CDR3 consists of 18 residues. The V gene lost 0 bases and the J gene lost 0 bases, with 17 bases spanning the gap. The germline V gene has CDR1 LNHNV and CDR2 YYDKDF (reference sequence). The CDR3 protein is CATSRDLGGSWYQETQYF. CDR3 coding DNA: TGTGCCACCAGCAGAGATTTGGGGGGCTCTTGGTACCAAGAGACCCAGTACTTC. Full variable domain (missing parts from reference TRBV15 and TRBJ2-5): DAMVIQNPRYQVTQFGKPVTLSCSQTLNHNVMYWYQQKSSQAPKLLFHYYDKDFNNEADTPDNFQSRRPNTSFCFLDIRSPGLGDTAMYLCATSRDLGGSWYQETQYFGPGTRLLVL.

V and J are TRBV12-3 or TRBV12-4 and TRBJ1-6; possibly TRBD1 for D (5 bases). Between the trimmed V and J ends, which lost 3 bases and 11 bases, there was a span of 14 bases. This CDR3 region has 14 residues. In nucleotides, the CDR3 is TGTGCCAGCAGTTTTGGTACGAGGGGTGCACCCCTCCACTTT. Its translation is CASSFGTRGAPLHF.

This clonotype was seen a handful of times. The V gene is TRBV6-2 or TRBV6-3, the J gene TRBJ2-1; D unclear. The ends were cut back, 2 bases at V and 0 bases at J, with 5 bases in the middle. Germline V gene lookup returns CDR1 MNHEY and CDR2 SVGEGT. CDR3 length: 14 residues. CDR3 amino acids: CASSYRSSYNEQFF. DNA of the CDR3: TGTGCCAGCAGTTACAGGAGCTCCTACAATGAGCAGTTCTTC.

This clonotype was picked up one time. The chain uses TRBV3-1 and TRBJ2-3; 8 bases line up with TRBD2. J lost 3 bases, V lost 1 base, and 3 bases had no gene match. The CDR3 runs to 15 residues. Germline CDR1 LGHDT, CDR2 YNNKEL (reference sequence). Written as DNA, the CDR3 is TGTGCCAGCAGCCAAGCGGGGGGGCCGACAGATACGCAGTATTTT. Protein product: CASSQAGGPTDTQYF.

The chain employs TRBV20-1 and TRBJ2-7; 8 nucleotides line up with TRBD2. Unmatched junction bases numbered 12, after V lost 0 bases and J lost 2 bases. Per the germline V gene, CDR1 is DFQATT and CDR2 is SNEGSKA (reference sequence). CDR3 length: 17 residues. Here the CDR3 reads CSARDPAGAGRAYEQYF. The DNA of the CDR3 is TGCAGTGCTAGAGATCCAGCGGGGGCAGGCAGGGCCTACGAGCAGTACTTC.

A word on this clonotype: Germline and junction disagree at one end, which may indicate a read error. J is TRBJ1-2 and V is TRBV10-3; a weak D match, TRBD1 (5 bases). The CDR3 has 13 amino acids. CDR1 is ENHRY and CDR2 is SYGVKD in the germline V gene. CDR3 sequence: CTISSPGRYGYTF. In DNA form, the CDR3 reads TGTACCATCAGTAGCCCAGGGCGGTATGGCTACACCTTC.

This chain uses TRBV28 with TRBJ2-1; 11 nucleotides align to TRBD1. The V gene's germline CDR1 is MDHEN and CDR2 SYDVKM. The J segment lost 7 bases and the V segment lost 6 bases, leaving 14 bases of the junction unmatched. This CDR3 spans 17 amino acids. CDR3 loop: CASSPISGTGGSNEQFF. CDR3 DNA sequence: TGTGCCAGCAGCCCCATTAGCGGGACAGGGGGTTCGAATGAGCAGTTCTTC.

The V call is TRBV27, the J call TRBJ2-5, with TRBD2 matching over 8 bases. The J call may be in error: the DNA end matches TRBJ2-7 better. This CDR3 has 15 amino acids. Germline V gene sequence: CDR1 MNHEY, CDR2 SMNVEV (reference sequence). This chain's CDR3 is CASSLWRGARYEQYF. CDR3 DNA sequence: TGTGCCAGCAGTTTATGGCGGGGGGCTCGGTACGAGCAGTACTTC.

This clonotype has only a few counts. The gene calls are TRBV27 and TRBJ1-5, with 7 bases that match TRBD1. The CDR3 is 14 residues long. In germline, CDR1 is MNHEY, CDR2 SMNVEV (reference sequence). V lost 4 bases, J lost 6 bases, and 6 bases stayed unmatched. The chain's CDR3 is CASSSRTGGQPQHF. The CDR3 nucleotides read TGTGCCAGCAGTTCTCGGACAGGAGGTCAGCCCCAGCATTTT.

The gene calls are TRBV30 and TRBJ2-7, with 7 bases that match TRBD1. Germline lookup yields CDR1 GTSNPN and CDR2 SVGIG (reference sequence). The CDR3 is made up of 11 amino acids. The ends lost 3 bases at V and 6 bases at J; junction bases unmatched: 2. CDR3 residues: CAWRTGLEQYF. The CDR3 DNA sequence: TGTGCCTGGAGGACAGGGCTCGAGCAGTACTTC.

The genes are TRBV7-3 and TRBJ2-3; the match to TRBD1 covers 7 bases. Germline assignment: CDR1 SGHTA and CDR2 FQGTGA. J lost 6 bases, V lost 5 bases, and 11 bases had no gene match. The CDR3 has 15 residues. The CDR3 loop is CASSQLRQGLDTQYF. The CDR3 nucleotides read TGTGCCAGCAGCCAACTCAGACAGGGCCTGGATACGCAGTATTTT.

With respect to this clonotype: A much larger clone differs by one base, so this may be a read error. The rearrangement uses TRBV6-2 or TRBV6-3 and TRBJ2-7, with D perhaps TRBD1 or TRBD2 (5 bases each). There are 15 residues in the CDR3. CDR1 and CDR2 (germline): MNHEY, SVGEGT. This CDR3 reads CSSSRPGRAYNEQYF. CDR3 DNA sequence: TGTTCCAGCAGTCGACCGGGACGGGCTTACAATGAGCAGTACTTC.

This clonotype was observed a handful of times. The CDR3 nucleotides read TGTGCCAGCAGCCCATGGGGGGGCGACAATGAGCAGTACTTC. Protein sequence: CASSPWGGDNEQYF. This rearrangement joins TRBV7-2 to TRBJ2-1; possibly TRBD2 for D (7 bases). The J call is in doubt because the DNA end fits TRBJ2-7 better. Germline CDR1 SGHTA, CDR2 FQGNSA. The CDR3 has 14 residues.

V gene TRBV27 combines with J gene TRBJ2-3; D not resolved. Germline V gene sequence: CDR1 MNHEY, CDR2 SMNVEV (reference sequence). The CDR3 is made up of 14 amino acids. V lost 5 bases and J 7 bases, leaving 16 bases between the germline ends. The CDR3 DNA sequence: TGTGCCAGCAGTGGTAGGTTGGCGACAAATACGCAGTATTTT. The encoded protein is CASSGRLATNTQYF.

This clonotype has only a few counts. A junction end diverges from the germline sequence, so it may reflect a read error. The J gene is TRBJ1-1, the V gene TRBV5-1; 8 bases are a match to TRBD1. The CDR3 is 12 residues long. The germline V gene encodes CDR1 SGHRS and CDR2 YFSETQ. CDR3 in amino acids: CASSEGQGEAFF. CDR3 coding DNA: TGTGCCAGCAGTGAAGGACAGGGTGAAGCTTTCTTT. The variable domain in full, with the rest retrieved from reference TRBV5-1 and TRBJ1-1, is KAGVTQTPRYLIKTRGQQVTLSCSPISGHRSVSWYQQTPGQGLQFLFEYFSETQRNKGNFPGRFSGRQFSNSRSEMNVSTLELGDSALYLCASSEGQGEAFFGQGTRLTVV.

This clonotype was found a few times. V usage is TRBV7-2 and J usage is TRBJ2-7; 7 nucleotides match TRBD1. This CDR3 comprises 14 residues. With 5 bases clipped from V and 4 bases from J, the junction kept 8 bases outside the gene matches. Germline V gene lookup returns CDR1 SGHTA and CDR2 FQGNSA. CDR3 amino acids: CASSMRQGSYEQYF. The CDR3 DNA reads TGTGCCAGCAGCATGAGACAGGGTTCTTACGAGCAGTACTTC. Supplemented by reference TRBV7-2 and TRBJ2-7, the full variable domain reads GAGVSQSPSNKVTEKGKDVELRCDPISGHTALYWYRQSLGQGLEFLIYFQGNSAPDKSGLPSDRFSAERTGGSVSTLTIQRTQQEDSAVYLCASSMRQGSYEQYFGPGTRLTVT.

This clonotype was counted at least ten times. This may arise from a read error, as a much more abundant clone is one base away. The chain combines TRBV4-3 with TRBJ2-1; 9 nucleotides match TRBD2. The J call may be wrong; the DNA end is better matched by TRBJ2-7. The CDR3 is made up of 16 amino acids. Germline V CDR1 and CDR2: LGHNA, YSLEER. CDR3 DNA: TGCGCCAGCAGCCAGGCGACTAGCGGAGCCTACAATGAGCAGTACTTC. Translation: CASSQATSGAYNEQYF.

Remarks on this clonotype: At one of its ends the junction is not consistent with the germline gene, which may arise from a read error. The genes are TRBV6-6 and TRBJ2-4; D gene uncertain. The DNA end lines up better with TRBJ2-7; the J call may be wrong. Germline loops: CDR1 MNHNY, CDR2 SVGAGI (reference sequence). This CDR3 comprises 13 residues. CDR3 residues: CASGYSSGYEQYF. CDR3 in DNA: TGTGCCAGCGGTTACTCATCGGGCTACGAGCAGTACTTC.

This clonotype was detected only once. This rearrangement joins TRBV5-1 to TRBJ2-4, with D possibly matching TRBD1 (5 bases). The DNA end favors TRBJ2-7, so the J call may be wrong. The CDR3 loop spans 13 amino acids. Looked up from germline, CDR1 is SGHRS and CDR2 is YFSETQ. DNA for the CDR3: TGCGCCAGCGCGATCAGTTCTAGGGGCGAGCAGTACTTC. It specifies CASAISSRGEQYF.

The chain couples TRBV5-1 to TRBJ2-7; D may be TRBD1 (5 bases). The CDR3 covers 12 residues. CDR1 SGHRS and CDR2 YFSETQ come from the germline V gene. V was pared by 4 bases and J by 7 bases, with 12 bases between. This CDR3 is CASSEGAREQYF. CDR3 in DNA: TGCGCCAGCAGCGAAGGGGCGCGGGAGCAGTACTTC.

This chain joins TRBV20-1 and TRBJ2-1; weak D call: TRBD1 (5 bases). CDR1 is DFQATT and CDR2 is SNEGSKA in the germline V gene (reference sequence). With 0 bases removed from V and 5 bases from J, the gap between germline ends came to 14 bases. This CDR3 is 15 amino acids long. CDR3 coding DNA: TGCAGTGCTAGAGATCTTGGCAGGGCCGACAATGAGCAGTTCTTC. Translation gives CSARDLGRADNEQFF.